The clone carrying this T cell receptor beta chain was observed a single time. The data are from a study of control samples from healthy donors and cancer patients. Sequenced by immunoSEQ multiplex PCR; TCRdb stores in-frame clones only, minus some. This sample has around 30,000 clones, with around 90% found just once. The sequencing sample was made of PBMCs. This sequence originates from a man between 45 and 60 years old with lung cancer.

DNA for the CDR3: TGTGCCAGCAGCCCCTTAGAGGGGGATTACAATGAGCAGTTCTTC. Protein product: CASSPLEGDYNEQFF. The chain combines TRBV3-1 (or the pseudogene TRBV3-2) with TRBJ2-1; tentatively, D is TRBD1 (6 bases). The CDR3 runs 15 residues. Trimming took off 4 bases at V and 4 bases at J, with 14 bases between the two ends. Per the germline V gene, CDR1 is LGHDT and CDR2 is YNNKEL (reference sequence).